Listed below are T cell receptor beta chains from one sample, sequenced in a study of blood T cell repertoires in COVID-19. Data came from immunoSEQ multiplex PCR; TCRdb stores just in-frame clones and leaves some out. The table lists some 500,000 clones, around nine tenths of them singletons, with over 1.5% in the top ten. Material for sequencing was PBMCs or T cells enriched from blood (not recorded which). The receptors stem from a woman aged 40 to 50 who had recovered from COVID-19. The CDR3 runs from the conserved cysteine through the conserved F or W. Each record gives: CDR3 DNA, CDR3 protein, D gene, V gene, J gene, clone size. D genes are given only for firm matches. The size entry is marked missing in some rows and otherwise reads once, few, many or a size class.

cdr3_nt: TGTGCCAGTAGTTTCATAGCGGGAGGGCCCCACGAGCAGTACTTC; cdr3_aa: CASSFIAGGPHEQYF; d_call: TRBD2; v_call: TRBV19; j_call: TRBJ2-7; clone_size: few
cdr3_nt: TGTGCCAGCAGCCAAGATGTGGCAGCTGGAAACACCATATATTTT; cdr3_aa: CASSQDVAAGNTIYF; d_call: NA; v_call: TRBV4-2; j_call: TRBJ1-3; clone_size: few
cdr3_nt: TGTGCCAGTAGTGCAAGCGGAAGGAATGAGCAGTTCTTC; cdr3_aa: CASSASGRNEQFF; d_call: NA; v_call: TRBV19; j_call: TRBJ2-1; clone_size: NA
cdr3_nt: TGCGCCAGCAGATTACAGGGCGCTTCCTACGAGCAGTACTTC; cdr3_aa: CASRLQGASYEQYF; d_call: NA; v_call: TRBV5-1; j_call: TRBJ2-7; clone_size: NA
cdr3_nt: TGTGCCACCAGTGACACCACGGGAAGCAATCAGCCCCAGCATTTT; cdr3_aa: CATSDTTGSNQPQHF; d_call: NA; v_call: TRBV24-1; j_call: TRBJ1-5; clone_size: NA
cdr3_nt: TGTGCCAGCAGTGTCCAGGGGGACGACACTGAAGCTTTCTTT; cdr3_aa: CASSVQGDDTEAFF; d_call: TRBD1; v_call: TRBV2; j_call: TRBJ1-1; clone_size: NA
cdr3_nt: TGTGCCAGCAGCTTATCCAGGAACACTGAAGCTTTCTTT; cdr3_aa: CASSLSRNTEAFF; d_call: NA; v_call: TRBV7-9; j_call: TRBJ1-1; clone_size: NA
cdr3_nt: TGTGCCAGCAGTTATTCGATCAGGAACACCATATATTTT; cdr3_aa: CASSYSIRNTIYF; d_call: NA; v_call: TRBV6-2/TRBV6-3; j_call: TRBJ1-3; clone_size: NA
cdr3_nt: TGTGCCAGCAGCCAAGCGTCTAGCAATCAGCCCCAGCATTTT; cdr3_aa: CASSQASSNQPQHF; d_call: NA; v_call: TRBV3-1/TRBV3-2; j_call: TRBJ1-5; clone_size: NA
cdr3_nt: TGCAGTGCGAGTAGGGGATACAATCAGCCCCAGCATTTT; cdr3_aa: CSASRGYNQPQHF; d_call: NA; v_call: TRBV20-1; j_call: TRBJ1-5; clone_size: NA
cdr3_nt: TGTGCCAGCTCACCAATACAGGGAGCCGAGACTGAAGCTTTCTTT; cdr3_aa: CASSPIQGAETEAFF; d_call: NA; v_call: TRBV18; j_call: TRBJ1-1; clone_size: NA
cdr3_nt: TGCGCCAGCAGCGTACTAGCGGGGGACACAGATACGCAGTATTTT; cdr3_aa: CASSVLAGDTDTQYF; d_call: TRBD2; v_call: TRBV5-1; j_call: TRBJ2-3; clone_size: NA
cdr3_nt: TGCAGCGTTAGGCGGGAGGGATGGGAGCAGTTCTTC; cdr3_aa: CSVRREGWEQFF; d_call: TRBD2; v_call: TRBV29-1; j_call: TRBJ2-1; clone_size: NA
cdr3_nt: TGTGCCAGCAGCTTAGGGAGTTCGGGAGGGTTTAGCTCCTACAATGAGCAGTTCTTC; cdr3_aa: CASSLGSSGGFSSYNEQFF; d_call: TRBD2; v_call: TRBV7-9; j_call: TRBJ2-1; clone_size: NA
cdr3_nt: TGTGCCAGCTCCCCAAGCGGGAACGGTGAGCAGTTCTTC; cdr3_aa: CASSPSGNGEQFF; d_call: TRBD2; v_call: TRBV18; j_call: TRBJ2-1; clone_size: NA
cdr3_nt: TGTGCCAGCAGCTTGGGACTAGCGGGAAGACTTATGGATGAGCAGTTCTTC; cdr3_aa: CASSLGLAGRLMDEQFF; d_call: TRBD2; v_call: TRBV5-4; j_call: TRBJ2-1; clone_size: NA
cdr3_nt: TGTGCCAGCTCACTTCGGACAGGGGTGGGAGAGACCCAGTACTTC; cdr3_aa: CASSLRTGVGETQYF; d_call: TRBD1; v_call: TRBV18; j_call: TRBJ2-5; clone_size: NA
cdr3_nt: TGTGCCAGCACCGGGGGGACAGGAGAGGGCTACACCTTC; cdr3_aa: CASTGGTGEGYTF; d_call: TRBD1; v_call: TRBV12-3/TRBV12-4; j_call: TRBJ1-2; clone_size: NA
cdr3_nt: TGCGCCAGCAGCCAACCTCAAGCGGCAGGGAGGTGGGCTAATGAAAAACTGTTTTTT; cdr3_aa: CASSQPQAAGRWANEKLFF; d_call: NA; v_call: TRBV4-3; j_call: TRBJ1-4; clone_size: NA
cdr3_nt: TGTGCCAGCAGCCCATCCGGATCAGGGAACACTGAAGCTTTCTTT; cdr3_aa: CASSPSGSGNTEAFF; d_call: NA; v_call: TRBV7-9; j_call: TRBJ1-1; clone_size: few
cdr3_nt: TGCGCCAGCAGCCAAGGGGCAGGGTTTGACTCTGGGGCCAACGTCCTGACTTTC; cdr3_aa: CASSQGAGFDSGANVLTF; d_call: NA; v_call: TRBV4-1; j_call: TRBJ2-6; clone_size: NA
cdr3_nt: TGTGCCAGCAGTGAGGGTCACTTGGGGCGAAACACCATATATTTT; cdr3_aa: CASSEGHLGRNTIYF; d_call: NA; v_call: TRBV2; j_call: TRBJ1-3; clone_size: NA
cdr3_nt: TGTGCCAGCAGCCCTAGTGAAAGGGACAGCTTTATGAACACTGAAGCTTTCTTT; cdr3_aa: CASSPSERDSFMNTEAFF; d_call: TRBD1; v_call: TRBV14; j_call: TRBJ1-1; clone_size: NA
cdr3_nt: TGTGCCAGCAGCCCGACAGGGGTAAACACTGAAGCTTTCTTT; cdr3_aa: CASSPTGVNTEAFF; d_call: TRBD1; v_call: TRBV7-2; j_call: TRBJ1-1; clone_size: NA
cdr3_nt: TGTGCCTGGAGTGTACTAGGTGCGCTCGGTGGCTACACCTTC; cdr3_aa: CAWSVLGALGGYTF; d_call: NA; v_call: TRBV30; j_call: TRBJ1-2; clone_size: few
cdr3_nt: TGTGCCAGTAGCCTCAAGCCTCAGGGGGCCTACGAGCAGTACTTC; cdr3_aa: CASSLKPQGAYEQYF; d_call: TRBD1; v_call: TRBV19; j_call: TRBJ2-7; clone_size: NA
cdr3_nt: TGTGCCACCAGTGATTTGAAGGGACTAGCGGGGTATACGCAGTATTTT; cdr3_aa: CATSDLKGLAGYTQYF; d_call: TRBD2; v_call: TRBV24-1; j_call: TRBJ2-3; clone_size: NA
cdr3_nt: TGTGCCAGCAGTGAATTTAGGGGCTCGAACACTGAAGCTTTCTTT; cdr3_aa: CASSEFRGSNTEAFF; d_call: NA; v_call: TRBV25-1; j_call: TRBJ1-1; clone_size: NA
cdr3_nt: TGTGCCAGCAGCCCCATAGCGGGATCGAGTGAGCAGTTCTTC; cdr3_aa: CASSPIAGSSEQFF; d_call: TRBD2; v_call: TRBV11-3; j_call: TRBJ2-1; clone_size: NA
cdr3_nt: TGTGCCAGCTCACCACCGAACACCGCGAACACCGGGGAGCTGTTTTTT; cdr3_aa: CASSPPNTANTGELFF; d_call: NA; v_call: TRBV18; j_call: TRBJ2-2; clone_size: NA
cdr3_nt: TGTGCCAGCTCATCCTCCCTAGCGGACAATGAGCAGTTCTTC; cdr3_aa: CASSSSLADNEQFF; d_call: TRBD2; v_call: TRBV18; j_call: TRBJ2-1; clone_size: NA
cdr3_nt: TGTGCCAGCCCTCCTGGAGGGAGACTAAGGGGTGAGCAGTTCTTC; cdr3_aa: CASPPGGRLRGEQFF; d_call: NA; v_call: TRBV27; j_call: TRBJ2-1; clone_size: once
cdr3_nt: TGCGCCAGCAGCCAAGAGGGCGGGAGGGCCATGGAGTACAATGAGCAGTTCTTC; cdr3_aa: CASSQEGGRAMEYNEQFF; d_call: TRBD2; v_call: TRBV4-3; j_call: TRBJ2-1; clone_size: NA